Each of the 4 T cell receptor beta chains below was sequenced from the same sample in a study of T-cell memory formation after mild COVID-19 (dated by TCRdb to the early 2020s). Library construction relied on 5' RACE. Sequencer: Illumina NovaSeq 6000. Through fastp at Q25 and MiXCR, TCRdb rebuilt clones from the public reads, retaining in-frame beta chains. Entries that share a CDR3 protein sequence are merged under the most common genes and DNA. This sample gives 150,000 to 200,000 distinct CDR3 sequences in total; roughly 30% of them show up just once. The top ten clonotypes cover more than 10% of the sample. Sequenced sample: PBMCs or a T cell subset sorted from them (not recorded which). The receptors come from an adult woman who had mild COVID-19 (a few samples of this study predate the infection). The sample titles of this study are shuffled in the database, so cell type and time point are left out; the donor was told from shared clones.

In this sample, this clonotype turned up a few times. The chain carries TRBV27 and TRBJ2-1; D unresolved. V was clipped by 4 bases and J by 12 bases, with 13 bases between them. Germline V CDR1 and CDR2: MNHEY, SMNVEV (reference sequence). The CDR3 extends over 12 amino acids. The CDR3 loop is CASSSDSWRQFF. The CDR3 nucleotides are TGTGCCAGCAGTTCTGACTCGTGGCGGCAGTTCTTC.

This clonotype was seen a handful of times. The chain recombines TRBV2 with TRBJ2-5; the D gene is possibly TRBD2 (6 bases). This CDR3 has 14 amino acids. The germline gives CDR1 SNHLY, CDR2 FYNNEI. Trimming cost V 7 bases and J 4 bases, with 16 bases left between them. CDR3 nucleotide sequence: TGTGCCAGCACCGCTAGGATGGGAGGAGAGACCCAGTACTTC. Protein: CASTARMGGETQYF.

CDR3 protein: CSAARGGSYTF. The CDR3 DNA reads as TGCAGCGCCGCTCGGGGGGGGAGCTACACCTTC. V usage is TRBV29-1 and J usage is TRBJ1-2; D might be TRBD1 (5 bases). The germline V and J ends were trimmed by 7 bases and 9 bases, with 15 bases remaining between them. The CDR3 loop spans 11 amino acids. CDR1 is SQVTM and CDR2 is ANQGSEA in the germline V gene.

Points on this clonotype: At one of its ends the junction is not consistent with the germline gene, which may arise from a read error. V gene TRBV7-2 combines with J gene TRBJ1-1; D is uncertain. Looked up from germline, CDR1 is SGHTA and CDR2 is FQGNSA. The CDR3 contains 17 residues. CDR3 residues: CASTLRSGKIMNTEAFF. The CDR3 DNA sequence: TGTGCCAGCACCTTACGTTCCGGGAAAATAATGAACACTGAAGCTTTCTTT.